Included here is one T cell receptor beta chain sequence, with context. This sample is drawn from a study of human T cells and chemical hapten exposure. Stated time point: patch test 1, 2 weeks after DPC sensitization. Treatment described: therapeutic diphenylcyclopropenone sensitization with weekly scalp DPC. TCRdb used MiXCR to reprocess the RACE reads, holding one entry per CDR3 protein. The table lists around 100,000 distinct CDR3 sequences, roughly 11% of them singletons, with 3% to 4.5% in the top ten. CDR1 is SGHTA and CDR2 is FQGNSA in the germline V gene. V lost 1 base and J 2 bases, leaving 11 bases between the germline ends. The CDR3 sequence is 15 residues long.

Material: whole blood, obtained in connection with sensitization to the hapten diphenylcyclopropenone (DPC). This chain links TRBV7-2 with TRBJ2-5, with D perhaps given as TRBD1 or TRBD2 (5 bases each). The TCR comes from a woman aged 40 to 50 with alopecia areata. Some clones in this sample may be carry-over from other donors' samples. CDR3 nucleotide sequence: TGTGCCAGCAGCTTAGGTGGGACGGGACAAGAGACCCAGTACTTC. This gives the protein CASSLGGTGQETQYF.